The text below deals with one TCR beta chain. Its antigen is as yet unknown. The data originate from a study of cytomegalovirus exposure and HLA in healthy donors. Study in general: The same platform used for the 666 first-cohort repertoires was also used for the 95 to 150 validation repertoires, as a later analysis reported.

The study, taken as a whole, reports: High sensitivity and specificity were reportedly achieved when the classifier diagnosed cytomegalovirus status. It was approximately 150 TCR beta chains that were listed as cytomegalovirus-associated.

The method was immunoSEQ multiplex PCR; TCRdb's version includes in-frame clones alone and lacks a portion of them. Of some 130,000 clones detected, approximately 80% appear once; the ten largest clones hold 25% to 30%. The germline V gene has CDR1 SQVTM and CDR2 ANQGSEA. The CDR3 contains 13 residues. Losses at the gene ends were 6 bases for V and 0 bases for J; bases not matched to a gene: 4. Specimen: PBMCs. The chain recombines TRBV29-1 with TRBJ1-1; 7 bases fit TRBD1. The sequence came from a man aged 30 to 39 in good health and CMV-seropositive. CDR3 protein: CSVGQAMNTEAFF. Here the CDR3 DNA reads TGCAGCGTCGGACAGGCGATGAACACTGAAGCTTTCTTT.